The 24 T cell receptor beta chains presented below share a single source sample, sequenced in a study of T-cell reconstitution after alpha-beta-depleted transplantation in children. A TCRbeta library incorporating unique molecular identifiers was prepared. Using its own MiXCR run on the PCR reads, TCRdb lists one record per CDR3 protein. The sample lists around 800,000 distinct CDR3 sequences; 15% to 20% were seen once. The source material was PBMCs, mostly from graft donor cells, sampled 360 days after TCRalphabeta/CD19-depleted stem cell transplant. These receptors were taken from a male patient between 10 and 17 years old who had a stem cell transplant for acute lymphoblastic leukemia, so the T cells may come from the graft donor.

Only a few counts were recorded for this clonotype. The chain couples TRBV6-1 to TRBJ2-2; TRBD1 agrees at 7 bases. The V segment lost 6 bases and the J segment 4 bases; nucleotides outside the gene matches: 11. The germline CDR1 and CDR2 sequences are MNHNS and SASEGT. The CDR3 sequence is 16 residues long. The CDR3 DNA reads TGTGCCAGCAGCCGCGGACAGGCCCTCGGCACCGGGGAGCTGTTTTTT. Amino acids: CASSRGQALGTGELFF.

This clonotype was picked up one time. This sequence joins TRBV27 and TRBJ2-5; either TRBD1 or TRBD2 may supply D (6 bases each). Germline loops: CDR1 MNHEY, CDR2 SMNVEV (reference sequence). V lost 3 bases and J 4 bases, leaving 27 bases between the germline ends. CDR3 length: 19 amino acids. CDR3: CASSFSPRTRGAGAETQYF. CDR3 bases: TGTGCCAGCAGTTTCTCTCCCCGAACAAGGGGGGCAGGGGCAGAGACCCAGTACTTC.

This clonotype turned up a few times. The chain recombines TRBV15 with TRBJ2-5; no reliable D call. CDR3 length equals 14 residues. The germline V gene encodes CDR1 LNHNV and CDR2 YYDKDF (reference sequence). Trimming took off 7 bases at V and 10 bases at J, with 22 bases between the two ends. The CDR3 spells CATTPGRHDADQYF. DNA of the CDR3: TGTGCCACCACCCCAGGTCGCCACGACGCGGACCAGTACTTC.

V and J are TRBV18 and TRBJ2-7; D might be TRBD2 (7 bases). The CDR3 is 13 amino acids. Germline lookup yields CDR1 KGHSH and CDR2 LQKENI. V lost 6 bases and J 5 bases, leaving 14 bases between the germline ends. The CDR3 DNA reads as TGTGCCAGCTCCTTTGCGGGGGCCCACGAGCAGTACTTC. Translating gives CASSFAGAHEQYF. Drawing the rest from reference TRBV18 and TRBJ2-7, the complete variable domain is NAGVMQNPRHLVRRRGQEARLRCSPMKGHSHVYWYRQLPEEGLKFMVYLQKENIIDESGMPKERFSAEFPKEGPSILRIQQVVRGDSAAYFCASSFAGAHEQYFGPGTRLTVT.

The table lists this clonotype with a few counts. The CDR3 loop reads CAISDWEGGQETQYF. The DNA of the CDR3 is TGTGCCATCAGTGACTGGGAGGGGGGTCAAGAGACCCAGTACTTC. V gene TRBV10-3 combines with J gene TRBJ2-5; tentatively, D is TRBD2 (7 bases). Germline lookup yields CDR1 ENHRY and CDR2 SYGVKD. The CDR3 contains 15 residues. Trimming left V 3 bases short and J 2 bases short, with 13 bases between.

The V and J genes are TRBV18 and TRBJ2-5; a possible D gene is TRBD2 (5 bases). Germline CDR1 KGHSH, CDR2 LQKENI. Between the trimmed V and J ends, which lost 0 bases and 9 bases, there was a span of 17 bases. The CDR3 is 15 residues long. CDR3: CASSPPSGLQDAQYF. CDR3 nucleotide sequence: TGTGCCAGCTCACCACCGAGCGGCTTACAAGACGCCCAGTACTTC.

This clonotype has only a few counts. The chain employs TRBV6-5 and TRBJ2-5; maybe TRBD2 (6 bases). Germline values: CDR1 MNHEY, CDR2 SVGAGI. Between the trimmed V and J ends, which lost 0 bases and 2 bases, there was a span of 10 bases. The length of the CDR3 is 15 residues. The CDR3 is CASSYSGGTQETQYF. The CDR3 DNA is TGTGCCAGCAGTTACTCCGGGGGAACTCAAGAGACCCAGTACTTC.

Of note for this clonotype: A much larger clonotype is one base distant, so this may be a read error. V and J are TRBV27 and TRBJ2-3, with 12 positions matching TRBD2. CDR1 and CDR2 from the germline V gene are MNHEY and SMNVEV (reference sequence). The CDR3 loop spans 14 amino acids. The CDR3 loop reads CASRGLAGLNTLYF. The CDR3 DNA reads TGTGCCAGCAGAGGACTAGCGGGATTGAATACGCTGTATTTT.

This clonotype was observed at least ten times. The genes are TRBV5-1 and TRBJ2-7; 9 nucleotides agree with TRBD2. Per the germline V gene, CDR1 is SGHRS and CDR2 is YFSETQ. Losses at the gene ends were 0 bases for V and 4 bases for J; bases not matched to a gene: 2. The CDR3 consists of 14 residues. As DNA, the CDR3 is TGCGCCAGCAGCTTGGTTGCGGGAGGGTACGAGCAGTACTTC. Protein: CASSLVAGGYEQYF.

About this clonotype itself: One junction end does not reproduce the germline sequence, and a read error may be involved. V and J are TRBV2 and TRBJ2-1, with 15 bases matching TRBD2. Germline CDR1 SNHLY, CDR2 FYNNEI. The CDR3 is 18 residues long. In DNA form, the CDR3 reads TGTGCCCGCAGTCCAGACTCTTGGACTAGCGGGAGGGGGAATGAGCAGTTCTTC. It is translated as CARSPDSWTSGRGNEQFF.

The DNA of the CDR3 is TGTGCCAGCAGTTTATTCCTCGCCGGACAGGTCCTTGAAGCTTTCTTT. This codes for CASSLFLAGQVLEAFF. The V call is TRBV27, the J call TRBJ1-1; TRBD1 agrees at 7 bases. The germline V gene encodes CDR1 MNHEY and CDR2 SMNVEV (reference sequence). The ends lost 1 base at V and 7 bases at J; junction bases unmatched: 12. The CDR3 covers 16 residues.

This clonotype came up a few times. This rearrangement joins TRBV25-1 to TRBJ1-1; D not resolved. Germline V gene data show CDR1 as MGHDK and CDR2 as SYGVNS. The V gene lost 6 bases and the J gene lost 1 base, with 6 bases spanning the gap. This CDR3 has 12 residues. DNA of the CDR3: TGTGCCAGCAGGTCGGCGAACACTGAAGCTTTCTTT. It codes for CASRSANTEAFF.

This clonotype was seen a few times. This sequence joins TRBV4-1 and TRBJ2-7, with TRBD1 matching over 8 bases. The length of the CDR3 is 14 residues. Losses at the gene ends were 3 bases for V and 5 bases for J; bases not matched to a gene: 6. Germline values: CDR1 MGHRA, CDR2 YSYEKL. As DNA, the CDR3 is TGCGCCAGCAGCCACATCCGGGACAGGCACGAGCAGTACTTC. It codes for CASSHIRDRHEQYF.

This clonotype was seen a few times. The genes are TRBV29-1 and TRBJ2-7; 8 nucleotides match TRBD2. With 4 bases clipped from V and 6 bases from J, the junction kept 8 bases outside the gene matches. Looked up from germline, CDR1 is SQVTM and CDR2 is ANQGSEA. The CDR3 has 13 amino acids. The CDR3 nucleotides read TGCAGCGTTGTCCAGCGGGAGTGGTCCGAGCAGTACTTC. Protein sequence: CSVVQREWSEQYF.

This clonotype turned up a few times. This chain uses TRBV5-1 with TRBJ1-2; 8 positions match TRBD1. Trimming cost V 0 bases and J 4 bases; bases outside gene matches: 5. This CDR3 has 15 amino acids. The V gene's germline CDR1 is SGHRS and CDR2 YFSETQ. Written as DNA, the CDR3 is TGCGCCAGCAGCTTGGGGACAGGGATTTTCTATGGCTACACCTTC. This codes for CASSLGTGIFYGYTF.

The genes are TRBV25-1 and TRBJ1-2; D is unresolved. From germline, CDR1 is MGHDK and CDR2 SYGVNS. V was clipped by 5 bases and J by 6 bases, with 13 bases between them. The CDR3 has 13 amino acids. CDR3 in DNA: TGTGCCAGCAGTTGGTCCCGGGAGGATGGCTACACCTTC. This gives the protein CASSWSREDGYTF.

This clonotype has a handful of counts. V usage is TRBV20-1 and J usage is TRBJ2-1; 7 positions match TRBD2. Germline V CDR1 and CDR2: DFQATT, SNEGSKA (reference sequence). The CDR3 is 14 amino acids. Written as DNA, the CDR3 is TGCAGGCCCACGGCCAGCGGGGCCTACAATGAGCAGTTCTTC. It yields the protein CRPTASGAYNEQFF.

The table lists this clonotype with a few counts. The V gene is TRBV20-1, the J gene TRBJ2-4; TRBD2 agrees at 8 bases. Germline CDR1 and CDR2: DFQATT and SNEGSKA (reference sequence). The trim removed 3 bases at V and 0 bases at J, leaving 13 bases unmatched. The CDR3 covers 18 residues. CDR3 nucleotide sequence: TGCAGTGCTAGTCGTTTGCTAGCGGGTATACTAGCCAAAAACATTCAGTACTTC. It encodes CSASRLLAGILAKNIQYF.

This clonotype was picked up many times. The rearrangement uses TRBV4-1 and TRBJ2-7, with D unclear. The CDR3 contains 12 residues. The germline V and J ends were trimmed by 7 bases and 6 bases, with 13 bases remaining between them. Germline CDR1 and CDR2: MGHRA and YSYEKL. CDR3 nucleotides: TGCGCCAGCAAGGGTACTTCCGTCGAGCAGTACTTC. Its translation: CASKGTSVEQYF.

In this sample, this clonotype turned up a few times. This chain uses TRBV5-1 with TRBJ2-7, with 10 bases that match TRBD1. This CDR3 is 14 amino acids long. With V trimmed by 4 bases and J by 7 bases, 8 bases remained unmatched. Germline CDR1 is SGHRS and CDR2 is YFSETQ. CDR3 in DNA: TGCGCCAGCAGCAGAACCGACAGGGGGCGTGAGCAGTACTTC. Protein sequence: CASSRTDRGREQYF.

This clonotype was counted many times. The chain couples TRBV7-9 to TRBJ2-7; D unresolved. This CDR3 comprises 14 residues. Trimming took off 5 bases at V and 3 bases at J, with 14 bases between the two ends. Germline V CDR1 and CDR2: SEHNR, FQNEAQ (reference sequence). Here the CDR3 DNA reads TGTGCCAGCAGCCCACCGGTGGCAAACTACGAGCAGTACTTC. Translating it yields CASSPPVANYEQYF. Filled out from reference TRBV7-9 and TRBJ2-7, the complete variable domain reads DTGVSQNPRHKITKRGQNVTFRCDPISEHNRLYWYRQTLGQGPEFLTYFQNEAQLEKSRLLSDRFSAERPKGSFSTLEIQRTEQGDSAMYLCASSPPVANYEQYFGPGTRLTVT.

The table lists this clonotype with a few counts. V is TRBV5-1 and J is TRBJ2-7, with 13 bases lining up with TRBD2. CDR3 length: 16 amino acids. V was pared by 4 bases and J by 4 bases, with 8 bases of the junction left unmatched. In germline, CDR1 is SGHRS, CDR2 YFSETQ. The CDR3 is CASSTQPGLAGYEQYF. CDR3 DNA: TGCGCCAGCAGCACCCAACCGGGACTAGCGGGGTACGAGCAGTACTTC.

In this sample, this clonotype turned up a few times. The CDR3 region has the DNA TGTGCCAGCAGCGGGGGACTAGCGGGATGGGCCTACGAGCAGTACTTC. Translated, it gives CASSGGLAGWAYEQYF. The chain links TRBV7-9 to TRBJ2-7, with 13 bases aligning to TRBD2. Germline V CDR1 and CDR2: SEHNR, FQNEAQ (reference sequence). Losses at the gene ends were 5 bases for V and 2 bases for J; bases not matched to a gene: 6. CDR3 length: 16 residues.

This chain joins TRBV5-1 and TRBJ2-5; perhaps TRBD2 as D (6 bases). This CDR3 region has 13 residues. Looked up from germline, CDR1 is SGHRS and CDR2 is YFSETQ. V lost 6 bases to trimming and J lost 1 base, with 10 bases between them. This chain's CDR3 is CASMAGSQETQYF. CDR3 DNA: TGCGCCAGCATGGCGGGGAGCCAAGAGACCCAGTACTTC.